This passage covers 25 T cell receptor beta chains from one sample sequenced in a study of OX40 agonist ivuxolimab in advanced cancers. The data were produced by immunoSEQ multiplex PCR, yet TCRdb's version contains in-frame clones alone and is incomplete. The table lists 60,000 to 75,000 clones, roughly 89% of them singletons. The sample in question was CD4+ or CD8+ T cells sorted from blood, obtained in a trial of the OX40 agonist ivuxolimab. Source of these receptors: an adult with an advanced solid tumor such as melanoma, head and neck, liver or kidney cancer.

The J gene is TRBJ1-4, the V gene TRBV11-2; D not certain. V gave up 0 bases and J gave up 3 bases, with 14 bases separating them. CDR1 is SGHAT and CDR2 is FQNNGV in the germline V gene. This CDR3 is built from 17 residues. The CDR3 DNA reads as TGTGCCAGCAGCTTAGATTTAACGGGGATTCCTAATGAAAAACTGTTTTTT. It is translated as CASSLDLTGIPNEKLFF.

The rearrangement links TRBV5-6 to TRBJ1-1; TRBD1 aligns across 7 bases. This CDR3 is 15 amino acids long. In germline, CDR1 is SGHDT, CDR2 YYEEEE. J lost 1 base, V lost 4 bases, and 7 bases had no gene match. Here the CDR3 DNA reads TGTGCCAGCAGCCAACTGGACAGGAAGAACACTGAAGCTTTCTTT. It encodes CASSQLDRKNTEAFF.

The rearrangement links TRBV5-4 to TRBJ2-3; possible D gene TRBD2, 5 bases. V lost 5 bases to trimming and J lost 6 bases, with 10 bases between them. The CDR3 has 12 amino acids. In germline, CDR1 is SGHNT, CDR2 YYREEE (reference sequence). The DNA of the CDR3 is TGTGCCAGCAGGGACTCGGTGGATACGCAGTATTTT. It encodes CASRDSVDTQYF.

The CDR3 DNA follows: TGTGCCAGCAGTTACCCGGACAGGGAAAGGGGCTACACCTTC. This codes for CASSYPDRERGYTF. The chain has TRBV6-5 and TRBJ1-2, with 8 bases that match TRBD1. The CDR3 runs 14 residues. CDR1 is MNHEY, CDR2 SVGAGI, per germline. Trimming removed 2 bases from V and 8 bases from J; junction bases left unmatched: 7.

The gene calls are TRBV11-2 and TRBJ2-5; the D is unclear. The DNA matches TRBJ2-7 better at its end, which makes the J call doubtful. Germline V gene sequence: CDR1 SGHAT, CDR2 FQNNGV. The CDR3 spans 16 residues. In DNA, the CDR3 is TGTGCCAGCAGCTTATGGGCCCAAACGGACTCCTACGAGCAGTACTTC. Amino acids: CASSLWAQTDSYEQYF.

The rearrangement uses TRBV5-1 and TRBJ2-3, with D maybe TRBD2 (5 bases). CDR3 length: 16 amino acids. V shed 1 base and J shed 4 bases, with 16 bases lying between them. From germline, CDR1 is SGHRS and CDR2 YFSETQ. The CDR3 sequence is CASSLSLASASDTQYF. The CDR3 DNA reads as TGCGCCAGCAGCTTGTCGCTAGCATCCGCATCAGATACGCAGTATTTT. Filled out from reference TRBV5-1 and TRBJ2-3, the complete variable domain reads KAGVTQTPRYLIKTRGQQVTLSCSPISGHRSVSWYQQTPGQGLQFLFEYFSETQRNKGNFPGRFSGRQFSNSRSEMNVSTLELGDSALYLCASSLSLASASDTQYFGPGTRLTVL.

This clone was seen a few times. This chain joins TRBV27 and TRBJ1-4; D may be TRBD1 (5 bases). This CDR3 comprises 13 residues. In germline, CDR1 is MNHEY, CDR2 SMNVEV (reference sequence). V gave up 5 bases and J gave up 7 bases, with 11 bases separating them. CDR3 sequence (DNA): TGTGCCAGCAGTAGGGGAGATAGTGAAAAACTGTTTTTT. Translation gives CASSRGDSEKLFF.

The chain employs TRBV10-1 and TRBJ2-1; no clear D gene. The CDR3 is made up of 13 amino acids. Looked up from germline, CDR1 is WNHNN and CDR2 is SYGVQD (reference sequence). Trimming left V 6 bases short and J 6 bases short, with 12 bases between. The CDR3 DNA reads TGCGCCAGCAGCGCCCGGGCCACCAATGAGCAGTTCTTC. Translated: CASSARATNEQFF.

This chain joins TRBV18 and TRBJ2-5; no definite D call. Germline CDR1 KGHSH, CDR2 LQKENI. The CDR3 consists of 12 residues. V lost 5 bases and J 2 bases, leaving 6 bases between the germline ends. CDR3 amino acids: CASSAQQETQYF. The CDR3 DNA is TGTGCCAGCTCAGCCCAACAAGAGACCCAGTACTTC.

This clone was observed a single time. A much bigger clone sits one base away, suggesting this may be a read error. The chain links TRBV27 to TRBJ1-5; D perhaps matches TRBD1 (5 bases). The CDR3 consists of 15 residues. V was pared by 6 bases and J by 1 base, with 13 bases between. Germline assignment: CDR1 MNHEY and CDR2 SMNVEV (reference sequence). CDR3 DNA: TGTGCCAGCAGCATTGACAAGGGGAGCAATCAGCCCCAGCATTTT. It codes for CASSIDKGSNQPQHF.

The J gene is TRBJ1-2, the V gene TRBV20-1; D unresolved. The CDR3 is made up of 11 amino acids. The germline V gene encodes CDR1 DFQATT and CDR2 SNEGSKA (reference sequence). The ends were cut back, 7 bases at V and 2 bases at J, with 8 bases in the middle. The CDR3 nucleotides are TGCAGTGGATTAGGGAACTATGGCTACACCTTC. Its translation: CSGLGNYGYTF.

The V call is TRBV27, the J call TRBJ2-7, with TRBD2 matching 8 bases. This CDR3 has 15 amino acids. Per germline, CDR1 MNHEY and CDR2 SMNVEV (reference sequence). The V gene end was trimmed by 6 bases and the J gene end by 1 base; junction bases not matched to a gene: 8. The CDR3 DNA reads TGTGCCAGCAGCCCACGGGAGGGTGTTTCCTACGAGCAGTACTTC. Its translation: CASSPREGVSYEQYF.

The chain is built from TRBV6-5 and TRBJ1-1; 7 positions agree with TRBD1. V dropped 4 bases and J dropped 6; count of bases not matched to a gene: 5. The CDR3 has 13 amino acids. CDR1 is MNHEY and CDR2 is SVGAGI in the germline V gene. The CDR3 loop reads CASSSDRVPEAFF. The CDR3 DNA follows: TGTGCCAGCAGTTCTGACAGGGTCCCTGAAGCTTTCTTT.

This chain joins TRBV19 and TRBJ1-2; 9 bases fit TRBD1. This CDR3 is 15 amino acids long. J gave up 4 bases and V 4 bases, and 7 bases lay outside the gene matches. Germline values: CDR1 LNHDA, CDR2 SQIVND (reference sequence). The CDR3 nucleotides read TGTGCCAGTAGTACGGGACAGGGTAACCTCTATGGCTACACCTTC. Its protein product is CASSTGQGNLYGYTF.

The sample holds a few counts of this clone. Other DNA sequences within the sample encode an identical CDR3. The chain recombines TRBV5-1 with TRBJ1-1, with D perhaps TRBD1 (5 bases). V lost 1 base to trimming and J lost 5 bases, with 9 bases between them. CDR3 length: 13 residues. Germline CDR1 reads SGHRS; CDR2 reads YFSETQ. CDR3 coding DNA: TGCGCCAGCAGCTTGAGGGGAGGGACTGAAGCTTTCTTT. It translates to CASSLRGGTEAFF.

The chain has TRBV4-1 and TRBJ2-7, with D possibly matching TRBD2 (5 bases). This CDR3 is built from 14 residues. Between the trimmed V and J ends, which lost 2 bases and 0 bases, there was a span of 8 bases. Germline values: CDR1 MGHRA, CDR2 YSYEKL. CDR3 sequence reads: CASSQQADSYEQYF. CDR3 DNA sequence: TGCGCCAGCAGCCAACAAGCGGACTCCTACGAGCAGTACTTC.

This clone was detected only once. This chain connects TRBV7-9 to TRBJ2-3; no clear D. There are 17 residues in the CDR3. Germline V lookup: CDR1 SEHNR, CDR2 FQNEAQ (reference sequence). V lost 0 bases to trimming and J lost 3 bases, with 16 bases between them. CDR3 bases: TGTGCCAGCAGCTTAGCGTTTCCGCGGCCAGGTACAGATACGCAGTATTTT. Its protein product is CASSLAFPRPGTDTQYF. The full variable domain, its missing parts supplied by reference TRBV7-9 and TRBJ2-3, is DTGVSQNPRHKITKRGQNVTFRCDPISEHNRLYWYRQTLGQGPEFLTYFQNEAQLEKSRLLSDRFSAERPKGSFSTLEIQRTEQGDSAMYLCASSLAFPRPGTDTQYFGPGTRLTVL.

The chain carries TRBV2 and TRBJ2-3; 8 nucleotides agree with TRBD2. The junction had 6 bases not matched to a gene; V was cut back by 11 bases and J by 2 bases. CDR3 length equals 13 residues. CDR1 is SNHLY, CDR2 FYNNEI, per germline. In DNA, the CDR3 is TGTGCCTCTCGACTAGCGATCACAGATACGCAGTATTTT. Amino acid sequence: CASRLAITDTQYF.

The chain couples TRBV7-2 to TRBJ2-7; D is ambiguous. V was trimmed by 4 bases and J by 0 bases, leaving 10 bases between them. Germline lookup yields CDR1 SGHTA and CDR2 FQGNSA. The CDR3 sequence is 14 residues long. The CDR3 region has the DNA TGTGCCAGCAGCTCAACCTTTTTCTCCTACGAGCAGTACTTC. Its protein is CASSSTFFSYEQYF.

J is TRBJ2-1 and V is TRBV11-2; 7 nucleotides match TRBD2. This CDR3 has 16 residues. Trimming cost V 0 bases and J 5 bases; bases outside gene matches: 7. Per germline, CDR1 SGHAT and CDR2 FQNNGV. This CDR3 is CASSLDGASGNNEQFF. The CDR3 region has the DNA TGTGCCAGCAGCTTAGATGGGGCTAGCGGCAACAATGAGCAGTTCTTC.

V is TRBV5-8 and J is TRBJ1-5; maybe TRBD1 (5 bases). The CDR3 runs 16 residues. Germline lookup yields CDR1 SGHTS and CDR2 YDEGEE. Trimming took off 1 base at V and 4 bases at J, with 15 bases between the two ends. The CDR3 bases are TGTGCCAGCAGCTTGAGCACCGGGACGCTAAATCAGCCCCAGCATTTT. Its protein product is CASSLSTGTLNQPQHF.

The CDR3 is CASSEGRVGYGYTF. CDR3 sequence (DNA): TGTGCCAGCAGTGAAGGCAGGGTCGGCTATGGCTACACCTTC. The chain couples TRBV6-1 to TRBJ1-2, with TRBD1 as a possible D gene (5 bases). The germline V and J ends were trimmed by 1 base and 4 bases, with 10 bases remaining between them. This CDR3 contains 14 residues. CDR1 is MNHNS and CDR2 is SASEGT in the germline V gene.

The chain has TRBV4-2 and TRBJ1-2, with 9 bases lining up with TRBD1. This CDR3 has 20 amino acids. The J segment lost 0 bases and the V segment lost 0 bases, leaving 14 bases of the junction unmatched. CDR1 and CDR2 (germline): LGHNA, YNFKEQ. In nucleotides, the CDR3 is TGTGCCAGCAGCCAAGATGGTATCCGGGACAGGGTACGAGCTAACTATGGCTACACCTTC. Its translation: CASSQDGIRDRVRANYGYTF.

The rearrangement joins TRBV29-1 to TRBJ2-5; 7 positions agree with TRBD1. CDR3 length: 13 amino acids. Germline CDR1 reads SQVTM; CDR2 reads ANQGSEA. V was pared by 5 bases and J by 4 bases, with 7 bases of the junction left unmatched. The CDR3 loop is CSVLTGAPETQYF. The CDR3 DNA is TGCAGCGTTCTCACAGGGGCCCCAGAGACCCAGTACTTC. Based on the CDR3 plus reference TRBV29-1 and TRBJ2-5, the full variable domain is SAVISQKPSRDICQRGTSLTIQCQVDSQVTMMFWYRQQPGQSLTLIATANQGSEATYESGFVIDKFPISRPNLTFSTLTVSNMSPEDSSIYLCSVLTGAPETQYFGPGTRLLVL.

V is TRBV11-2 and J is TRBJ2-2, with D perhaps matching TRBD2 (5 bases). The germline gives CDR1 SGHAT, CDR2 FQNNGV. V dropped 2 bases and J dropped 6 bases, with 13 bases sitting between them. The CDR3 covers 15 residues. This chain's CDR3 is CASSLWVGSAGELFF. The DNA of the CDR3 is TGTGCCAGCAGCTTATGGGTAGGGAGTGCCGGGGAGCTGTTTTTT.